The clone carrying this T cell receptor (beta chain) was found a few times. What it binds is unknown. Amplified TCR beta CDR3 regions came from RNA transcripts. The TCR CDR3 was amplified in a first-round RT-PCR using the HTBI primer set. MiXCR was run by TCRdb on the multiplex PCR reads, yielding one entry per CDR3 protein. The table shows almost 500,000 distinct CDR3 sequences, with 20% to 25% occurring only once. The CDR3 loop spans 12 amino acids. The V and J ends lost 4 bases and 9 bases respectively, with 10 bases between them. The germline V gene encodes CDR1 SGHVS and CDR2 FNYEAQ. The sample belongs to a study of T cells in Graves' hyperthyroidism and ophthalmopathy. General study results and limits: Researchers found most expanded thyroid clonotypes above 0.001 in blood as well.

The specimen was blood. This chain uses TRBV7-6 with TRBJ1-5; D possibly corresponds to TRBD1 (5 bases). The TCR originated in a woman in her seventies with Graves' ophthalmopathy. CDR3 in amino acids: CASSSAQGPQHF. In nucleotides, the CDR3 is TGTGCCAGCAGCTCGGCCCAGGGGCCCCAGCATTTT. Using reference TRBV7-6 and TRBJ1-5 for the parts outside the CDR3, the full variable domain is GAGVSQSPRYKVTKRGQDVALRCDPISGHVSLYWYRQALGQGPEFLTYFNYEAQQDKSGLPNDRFSAERPEGSISTLTIQRTEQRDSAMYRCASSSAQGPQHFGDGTRLSIL.